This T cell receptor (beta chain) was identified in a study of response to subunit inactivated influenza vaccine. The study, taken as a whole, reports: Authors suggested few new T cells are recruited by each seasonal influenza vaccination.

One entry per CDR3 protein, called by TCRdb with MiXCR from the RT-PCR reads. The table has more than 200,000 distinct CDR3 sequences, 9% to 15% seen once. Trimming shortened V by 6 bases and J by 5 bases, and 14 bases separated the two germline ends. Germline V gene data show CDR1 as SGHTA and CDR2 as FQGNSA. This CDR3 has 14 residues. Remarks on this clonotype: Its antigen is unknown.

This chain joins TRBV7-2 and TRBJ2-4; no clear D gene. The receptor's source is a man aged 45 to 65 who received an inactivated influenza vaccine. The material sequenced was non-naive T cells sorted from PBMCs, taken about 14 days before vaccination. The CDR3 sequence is CASSKRERENIQYF. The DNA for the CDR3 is TGTGCCAGCAGTAAAAGGGAAAGGGAAAACATTCAGTACTTC.